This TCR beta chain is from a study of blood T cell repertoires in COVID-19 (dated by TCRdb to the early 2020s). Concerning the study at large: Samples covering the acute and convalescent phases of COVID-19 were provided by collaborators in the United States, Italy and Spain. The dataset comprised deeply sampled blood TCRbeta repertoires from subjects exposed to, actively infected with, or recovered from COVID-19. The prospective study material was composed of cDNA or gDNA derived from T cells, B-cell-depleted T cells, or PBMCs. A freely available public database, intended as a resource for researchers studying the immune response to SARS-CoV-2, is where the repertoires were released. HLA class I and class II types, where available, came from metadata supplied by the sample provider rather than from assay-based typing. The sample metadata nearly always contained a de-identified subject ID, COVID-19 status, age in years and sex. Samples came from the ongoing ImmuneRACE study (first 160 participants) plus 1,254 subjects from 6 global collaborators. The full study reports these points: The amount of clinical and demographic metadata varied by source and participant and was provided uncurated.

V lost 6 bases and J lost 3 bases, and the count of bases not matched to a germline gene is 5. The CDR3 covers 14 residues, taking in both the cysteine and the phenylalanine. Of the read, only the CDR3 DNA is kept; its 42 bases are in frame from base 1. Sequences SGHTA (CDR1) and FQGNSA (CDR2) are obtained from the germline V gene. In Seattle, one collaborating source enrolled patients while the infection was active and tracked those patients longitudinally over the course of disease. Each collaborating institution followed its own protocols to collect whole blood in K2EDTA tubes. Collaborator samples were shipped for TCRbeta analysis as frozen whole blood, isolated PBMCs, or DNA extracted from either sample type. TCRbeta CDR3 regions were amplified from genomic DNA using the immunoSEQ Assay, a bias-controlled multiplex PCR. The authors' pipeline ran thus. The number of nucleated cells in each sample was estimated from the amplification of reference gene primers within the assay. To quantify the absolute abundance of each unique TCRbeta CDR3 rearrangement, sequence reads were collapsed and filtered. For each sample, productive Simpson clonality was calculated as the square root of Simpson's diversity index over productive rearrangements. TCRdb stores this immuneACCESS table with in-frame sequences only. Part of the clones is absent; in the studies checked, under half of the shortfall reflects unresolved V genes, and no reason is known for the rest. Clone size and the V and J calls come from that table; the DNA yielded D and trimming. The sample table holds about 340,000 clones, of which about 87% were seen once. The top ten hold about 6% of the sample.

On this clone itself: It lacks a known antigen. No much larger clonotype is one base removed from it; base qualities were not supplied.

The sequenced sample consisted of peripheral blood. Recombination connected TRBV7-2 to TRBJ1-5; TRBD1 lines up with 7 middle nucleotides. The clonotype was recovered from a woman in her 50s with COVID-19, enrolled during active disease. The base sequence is TGTGCCAGCAGGCGACAGGGTACCAATCAGCCCCAGCATTTT. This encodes CASRRQGTNQPQHF.